This TCR beta chain was sequenced during a study of shared clonotypes between healthy human individuals (dated by TCRdb to about 2020). As for the study more broadly: A couple of women and three men aged 18 to 49 years were included in the cohort. Each donor's leukapheresis produced roughly between roughly 0.9 and 8.9 billion PBMCs. Different laboratories and diverse techniques were used to prepare libraries and sequence TCR repertoires, to increase sequencing depth and limit assay-specific biases. Per donor, three plates each were used for CD4 naive and CD4 memory, two for CD8 naive, and one for CD8 memory. Blood TCR repertoires of roughly 5 healthy adults were deeply sequenced to estimate repertoire size and the extent of clonotype sharing between individuals.

CD8 naive samples were CD45RO-negative cells positively selected for CCR7, giving a CD45RA+CCR7+ population that excluded TemRA cells. Donors were healthy HIV-negative adults with no recently reported acute infections or vaccinations. Every donor was a Caucasian adult living in Nashville, Tennessee, USA. After blood collection by leukapheresis, PBMCs were isolated using Ficoll-Histopaque density gradient centrifugation and then cryopreserved in the vapor phase of liquid nitrogen. Purity and quantity of every magnetically sorted T cell population were checked by analytical flow cytometry. From each sorted fraction, genomic DNA was isolated and quantified by UV absorbance on a Nanodrop 2000c. TCR CDR3 regions were amplified from genomic DNA by multiplex PCR using the deep immunoSEQ assay. Genomic DNA extracted from each cell subset was distributed evenly over all wells of several immunoSEQ 96-well plates, and each plate served as one replicate. For sorted subsets, 200 to 250 ng genomic DNA, equal to about 30,000 T cell genomes, was loaded into each replicate PCR. The purified libraries were quantified using a Qubit 3.0 fluorometer, sized with a Bioanalyzer 2100, and then quantified again using the KAPA Library Quantification kit. Every immunoSEQ 96-well plate was sequenced on a dedicated single-read 150-cycle Illumina NextSeq 550 flow cell. The authors' analysis ran thus. The immunoSEQ output contained only junctional sequences without quality scores, so filtering could not match that applied to full-length reads. Sequences were annotated with PyIR, a Python wrapper for IgBLAST v1.9, and V/J genes and CDR3 were assigned using IMGT germline references. Reads were filtered out if the reads had weak V/J assignments (E-value above 1e-6), no CDR3, stop codons, out-of-frame junctions, or ambiguous translated residues. V3J clonotypes were defined as sequences sharing an identical inferred V gene, J gene, and CDR3 amino acid sequence. Percentage overlap between repertoires was computed as shared unique clonotypes divided by the size of the smaller repertoire. Richness of each repertoire was evaluated using RTK rarefaction, the Chao1 estimator, and Recon v2.1 estimates of unobserved clonotypes. For all TCRbeta clonotypes obtained by the gDNA method from a few donors, generation probabilities were computed with OLGA. TCRdb carries this immuneACCESS record with in-frame sequences only. Its versions omit some clonotypes, under half of them owing to an unresolved V gene in the studies checked, with the rest unexplained. That table furnishes V, J and clone size, whereas the DNA furnished D and trimming. The table for this sample lists nearly 2 million clones; less than 95% of them were counted only once. Around 1% of the sample is in the top ten clones.

The germline V gene gives CDR1 as MNHEY and CDR2 as SVGAGI. The CDR3 runs 14 amino acids, cysteine and phenylalanine included. Kept here is only the CDR3 DNA, which spans 42 bases and is read in frame from base 1. At the junction V is shortened by 5 bases and J by 2 bases; bases outside the gene matches: 3. Comment on this clone: The target of this receptor is not known. Base qualities are not at hand, and no much larger clone is one base apart.

General findings and caveats noted by the study authors: Even with the large sequencing depth, rarefaction of the sorted-subset datasets indicated that sequencing was incomplete. When a few donors were compared, the shared fraction of clonotypes was about 5.2% for naive CD4, approximately 3.3% for naive CD8, 2.3% for memory CD4, and 0.4% for memory CD8. Compared with non-shared clonotypes, clonotypes shared by all four sorted-subset donors had higher generation probabilities. The small number of donors limited the genetic and exposure-history diversity represented. Only blood was sampled, and tissue TCR repertoires likely differ from those in blood. Naive subsets generally had larger estimated clonotype richness than memory subsets did. Pairwise subsampling led to the expectation that sequencing depth would affect the degree of clonotype sharing among donors.

In this chain, TRBV6-5 is recombined with TRBJ2-1; 7 central bases correspond to TRBD1. Material: naive CD8+ T cells sorted from blood. The cell subset or site label, read with the paper, signifies: CD45RA+CCR7+. This receptor was taken from a man younger than 30 in good health. CDR3 protein: CASSETGTYNEQFF. The DNA sequence is TGTGCCAGCAGTGAGACAGGGACCTACAATGAGCAGTTCTTC.